These 28 T cell receptor beta chains were sequenced from one sample in a study of T cells in Graves' hyperthyroidism and ophthalmopathy. Amplification of TCR beta CDR3 regions used RNA as the template. The HTBI set primed first-round TCR CDR3 RT-PCR. From the multiplex PCR reads, TCRdb called clonotypes with MiXCR, one entry per CDR3 protein. In the table there are about 290,000 distinct CDR3 sequences, roughly 17% of which are singletons. Sequenced material: blood. All receptors come from a man under 40 with Graves' hyperthyroidism.

A remark on this clonotype: It may be a read error: a sequence one base away is much more abundant. V usage is TRBV5-1 and J usage is TRBJ2-1; 12 positions agree with TRBD2. In germline, CDR1 is SGHRS, CDR2 YFSETQ. V was clipped by 2 bases and J by 8 bases; unmatched bases: 11. The CDR3 length is 17 residues. The CDR3 nucleotides read TGCGCCAGCAGCTTACATGCCGAGACTAGCGGGAGCTATGAGCAGTTCTTC. This translates into CASSLHAETSGSYEQFF.

The chain combines TRBV6-1 with TRBJ2-2; TRBD1 agrees at 7 bases. The CDR3 covers 15 residues. Germline V gene sequence: CDR1 MNHNS, CDR2 SASEGT. After removal of 5 bases from V and 1 base from J, the junction contained 4 bases not matched to a gene. CDR3 amino acids: CASSSDRLNTGELFF. For the CDR3, the DNA is TGTGCCAGCAGTTCGGACAGGCTGAACACCGGGGAGCTGTTTTTT.

This rearrangement joins TRBV30 to TRBJ2-1; D remains unclear. Germline CDR1 reads GTSNPN; CDR2 reads SVGIG (reference sequence). The V and J ends lost 2 bases and 0 bases respectively, with 11 bases between them. The CDR3 is 15 residues long. CDR3 coding DNA: TGTGCCTGGAGTATCGGCTTAAGCTCCTACAATGAGCAGTTCTTC. The encoded protein is CAWSIGLSSYNEQFF.

The chain couples TRBV7-2 to TRBJ1-2; TRBD1 is a possible D gene (6 bases). This CDR3 is built from 14 residues. In germline, CDR1 is SGHTA, CDR2 FQGNSA. V was pared by 2 bases and J by 7 bases, with 14 bases between. The CDR3: CASSLPGGAGGYTF. The DNA of the CDR3 is TGTGCCAGCAGCTTACCGGGGGGGGCTGGTGGCTACACCTTC. The full variable domain, completed using reference TRBV7-2 and TRBJ1-2, is GAGVSQSPSNKVTEKGKDVELRCDPISGHTALYWYRQSLGQGLEFLIYFQGNSAPDKSGLPSDRFSAERTGGSVSTLTIQRTQQEDSAVYLCASSLPGGAGGYTFGSGTRLTVV.

This clonotype showed up many times. The genes are TRBV5-1 and TRBJ2-1, with 11 bases lining up with TRBD2. This CDR3 comprises 16 residues. Germline loops: CDR1 SGHRS, CDR2 YFSETQ. V lost 3 bases and J lost 3; bases outside the gene matches: 5. The CDR3 DNA follows: TGCGCCAGCAGCTCGACTAGCGGGATAGACTACAATGAGCAGTTCTTC. It yields the protein CASSSTSGIDYNEQFF.

This chain links TRBV9 with TRBJ1-6, with 10 positions matching TRBD1. The V segment lost 2 bases and the J segment 10 bases; nucleotides outside the gene matches: 6. This CDR3 has 15 amino acids. Germline lookup yields CDR1 SGDLS and CDR2 YYNGEE. The CDR3 sequence is CASSVSGTGASPLHF. The DNA for the CDR3 is TGTGCCAGCAGCGTGTCCGGGACAGGGGCCTCACCCCTCCACTTT.

This clonotype was recorded a few times. The chain joins TRBV29-1 to TRBJ2-3; 9 bases are shared with TRBD1. The V and J ends lost 7 bases and 5 bases, in that order; junction bases with no gene match: 7. The germline V gene encodes CDR1 SQVTM and CDR2 ANQGSEA. The CDR3 extends over 13 amino acids. CDR3 DNA sequence: TGCAGCGGGGGGACAGGGCAGATAGATACGCAGTATTTT. This sequence encodes CSGGTGQIDTQYF.

The chain has TRBV12-3 or TRBV12-4 and TRBJ2-2; the match to TRBD2 covers 12 bases. The junction had 6 bases not matched to a gene; V was cut back by 7 bases and J by 3 bases. This CDR3 is 16 amino acids long. The CDR3 is CASTPLAGGYTGELFF. CDR3 nucleotides: TGTGCCAGCACCCCCCTAGCGGGAGGGTACACCGGGGAGCTGTTTTTT.

This clonotype was seen repeatedly, ten times or more. This sequence joins TRBV20-1 and TRBJ2-7; 8 bases are a match to TRBD1. This CDR3 has 13 residues. Trimming at V came to 2 bases and at J to 6 bases, leaving 6 bases not matched to a gene. Germline CDR1 is DFQATT and CDR2 is SNEGSKA (reference sequence). The CDR3 bases are TGCAGTGCTAGATCGACACAGGGGGGCGAGCAGTACTTC. Its protein is CSARSTQGGEQYF.

This clonotype was seen at least ten times. The V call is TRBV29-1, the J call TRBJ1-1, with unresolved D. Between the trimmed V and J ends, which lost 0 bases and 11 bases, there was a span of 10 bases. The CDR3 has 11 amino acids. Looked up from germline, CDR1 is SQVTM and CDR2 is ANQGSEA. CDR3 DNA sequence: TGCAGCGTTGAAGAGGGGATTGGGGCTTTCTTT. This encodes CSVEEGIGAFF.

This clonotype has a count of ten or more. The J gene is TRBJ2-7, the V gene TRBV2, with TRBD2 matching over 7 bases. Germline V gene data show CDR1 as SNHLY and CDR2 as FYNNEI. V shed 3 bases and J 6 bases; nucleotides not matched to a gene: 5. CDR3 size: 13 residues. The CDR3 DNA follows: TGTGCCAGCAGTGACCTCCCGGGGGGCGAGCAGTACTTC. Translated, it gives CASSDLPGGEQYF.

At least ten counts were recorded for this clonotype. J is TRBJ2-3 and V is TRBV20-1, with 8 bases matching TRBD2. Germline V CDR1 and CDR2: DFQATT, SNEGSKA (reference sequence). The trim removed 1 base at V and 5 bases at J, leaving 17 bases unmatched. This CDR3 comprises 18 residues. CDR3 nucleotides: TGCAGTGCTAGAGTCGGGCCCCCCGGAGCGGGAGCGGTAGATACGCAGTATTTT. Encoded protein: CSARVGPPGAGAVDTQYF.

This clonotype was seen many times. The rearrangement uses TRBV24-1 and TRBJ2-3, with TRBD1 identical over 9 bases. Germline assignment: CDR1 KGHDR and CDR2 SFDVKD. V gave up 4 bases and J gave up 4 bases; unmatched junction bases: 11. This CDR3 contains 17 residues. Written as DNA, the CDR3 is TGTGCCACCAGTGACCTACCGGGACAGGGTACCCCAGATACGCAGTATTTT. Translation gives CATSDLPGQGTPDTQYF.

The chain couples TRBV27 to TRBJ1-5; tentative D call: TRBD1 (6 bases). Looked up from germline, CDR1 is MNHEY and CDR2 is SMNVEV (reference sequence). CDR3 size: 15 residues. V was trimmed by 3 bases and J by 2 bases, leaving 11 bases between them. The CDR3 coding sequence is TGTGCCAGCAGTTTCGGGAAGGGGGGCAATCAGCCCCAGCATTTT. Amino acids: CASSFGKGGNQPQHF.

This clonotype was recorded at least ten times. Relative to the germline gene, one junction end is altered; a read error may explain this. The chain uses TRBV7-8 and TRBJ2-3; TRBD1 matches 10 bases. The germline CDR1 and CDR2 sequences are SGHVS and FQNEAQ. The CDR3 contains 17 residues. The CDR3 DNA reads as TGTGCCGGCAGCCCGCAGACCGGGACAGGGGGCACAGATACGCAGTATTTT. It translates to CAGSPQTGTGGTDTQYF.

The V and J genes are TRBV12-3 or TRBV12-4 and TRBJ2-5, with 8 bases identical to TRBD1. CDR3 length: 18 amino acids. V lost 2 bases, J lost 4 bases, and 15 bases stayed unmatched. The CDR3 DNA follows: TGTGCCAGCAGTTTATTGCAGGGGGCCGAAAAATGGTCAGAGACCCAGTACTTC. This codes for CASSLLQGAEKWSETQYF.

The chain combines TRBV20-1 with TRBJ2-1; no definite D call. From germline, CDR1 is DFQATT and CDR2 SNEGSKA (reference sequence). The CDR3 is 11 residues long. V lost 6 bases and J 5 bases, leaving 8 bases between the germline ends. CDR3 bases: TGCAGTGCCCGGCCCGACAATGAGCAGTTCTTC. This sequence encodes CSARPDNEQFF.

Ten or more counts support this clonotype. The chain employs TRBV12-3 or TRBV12-4 and TRBJ1-5; D is ambiguous. V was shortened by 4 bases and J by 1 base, with 8 bases between the two germline ends. This CDR3 contains 14 residues. CDR3 nucleotide sequence: TGTGCCAGCAGTTATGTCGGAAGCAATCAGCCCCAGCATTTT. Its protein product is CASSYVGSNQPQHF.

This clonotype turned up a few times. One end of the junction is discordant with germline, which a read error may explain. The rearrangement links TRBV6-4 to TRBJ1-3; 7 bases map to TRBD1. There are 15 residues in the CDR3. The germline V gene has CDR1 MRHNA and CDR2 SNTAGT. In DNA form, the CDR3 reads TGCCCCCAAAGGAAGGGGGACAGAGGTCGGAACACCATATATTTT. Protein sequence: CPQRKGDRGRNTIYF.

The V call is TRBV5-1, the J call TRBJ2-6, with a possible D match to TRBD2 (5 bases). V was shortened by 2 bases and J by 4 bases, with 10 bases between the two germline ends. This CDR3 comprises 15 residues. Germline CDR1 reads SGHRS; CDR2 reads YFSETQ. CDR3 nucleotide sequence: TGCGCCAGCAGCTTTAGGACGGGGGGGGCCAACGTCCTGACTTTC. The encoded protein is CASSFRTGGANVLTF.

Comment on this clonotype: At one end, the junction sequence differs from germline, possibly due to a read error. The V call is TRBV25-1, the J call TRBJ1-6; D gene unclear. Germline CDR1 reads MGHDK; CDR2 reads SYGVNS. CDR3 size: 14 residues. In DNA, the CDR3 is TGTGCCGGCAGTGTAGGAGGGCGGGGTTCACCCCTCCACTTT. Translation gives CAGSVGGRGSPLHF.

The V gene is TRBV11-2, the J gene TRBJ2-7; D is unresolved. The V end lost 5 bases, the J end lost 2 bases, and 31 bases lay between the germline ends. CDR3 length equals 20 residues. Looked up from germline, CDR1 is SGHAT and CDR2 is FQNNGV. The CDR3, as DNA: TGTGCCAGCAGCGCATTTATTAGTGTTCGGACCTCAATCAACACCTACGAGCAGTACTTC. Translation: CASSAFISVRTSINTYEQYF.

This clonotype turned up a few times. In nucleotides, the CDR3 is TGTGCCAGCTCCCCCGGACAGGGGCTTAGTGGCTACACCTTC. This translates into CASSPGQGLSGYTF. The chain joins TRBV6-1 to TRBJ1-2; 9 bases fit TRBD1. V dropped 8 bases and J dropped 7; count of bases not matched to a gene: 11. The CDR3 consists of 14 residues. CDR1 is MNHNS and CDR2 is SASEGT in the germline V gene.

This clonotype has only one observation. This may arise from a read error, as a much more abundant clone is one base away. V usage is TRBV5-1 and J usage is TRBJ1-2; D may be TRBD1 (6 bases). The CDR3 has 14 amino acids. Per germline, CDR1 SGHRS and CDR2 YFSETQ. The CDR3 DNA follows: TGCGCCAGCAGCTTACAGGGAGAGAACTATGGCTGCACCTTC. Protein product: CASSLQGENYGCTF.

This clonotype was counted between two and nine times. This chain connects TRBV12-3 or TRBV12-4 to TRBJ2-1; TRBD1 matches at 9 bases. Unmatched junction bases numbered 3, after V lost 2 bases and J lost 4 bases. The CDR3 length is 15 residues. The CDR3 reads CASSLNRGRYNEQFF. The DNA for the CDR3 is TGTGCCAGCAGTTTAAACAGGGGGCGTTACAATGAGCAGTTCTTC.

This clonotype was picked up many times. This chain links TRBV3-1 with TRBJ2-3, with 7 bases that match TRBD1. The germline V gene encodes CDR1 LGHDT and CDR2 YNNKEL (reference sequence). Trimming cost V 1 base and J 5 bases; bases outside gene matches: 3. The CDR3 has 14 residues. Here the CDR3 DNA reads TGTGCCAGCAGCCAAGCATACAGGGGAGATACGCAGTATTTT. This translates into CASSQAYRGDTQYF.

Note on this clonotype: Being one base from a much bigger clone, this may be a read error. The rearrangement joins TRBV7-8 to TRBJ1-5; D gene unclear. Germline CDR1 is SGHVS and CDR2 is FQNEAQ. The CDR3 is 13 residues long. Here the CDR3 DNA reads TGTGCCAGCAGCCCCCCGGGCAATCAGCCCCCGCATTTT. Protein sequence: CASSPPGNQPPHF.

This clonotype was counted at least ten times. V gene TRBV2 combines with J gene TRBJ2-5, with a possible D match to TRBD2 (6 bases). V lost 6 bases and J lost 11, with 19 bases in between. Germline CDR1 reads SNHLY; CDR2 reads FYNNEI. This CDR3 spans 13 amino acids. The CDR3 sequence: CASSAGDGSLQYF. CDR3 nucleotide sequence: TGTGCCAGCAGCGCTGGTGACGGGAGCCTACAGTACTTC.